The 2 T cell receptor beta chains reported below all come from one sample, sequenced in a study. A single record per CDR3 protein comes from TCRdb applying MiXCR to the 5' RACE reads. The sample lists tens of thousands of distinct CDR3 sequences; around 22% were seen once. The source material was memory CD4+ T cells sorted from blood. As for subset: memory CD4+ T cells, CD4+CD45RO+CD25-. These TCRs come from a female donor with breast cancer.

Of note for this clonotype: This may come from a read error, since a much larger clone is one base off. V and J are TRBV4-1 and TRBJ2-1, with 12 positions matching TRBD2. In germline, CDR1 is MGHRA, CDR2 YSYEKL. The CDR3 has 16 residues. The ends lost 10 bases at V and 4 bases at J; junction bases unmatched: 11. The DNA for the CDR3 is TGCGCCACCACCCCTAGCGGGAGGGAAGTTTACAATGAGCAGTTCTTC. Translating gives CATTPSGREVYNEQFF.

By sample fraction, this clonotype is medium-sized (0.01 to 0.1%). This chain links TRBV4-1 with TRBJ2-1; the match to TRBD2 covers 11 bases. V lost 8 bases to trimming and J lost 4 bases; unmatched junction nucleotides: 10. The germline CDR1 and CDR2 sequences are MGHRA and YSYEKL. The CDR3 runs to 16 residues. Here the CDR3 reads CASGLTGTSGYNEQFF. The CDR3 DNA follows: TGCGCCAGCGGCTTAACCGGGACTAGCGGTTACAATGAGCAGTTCTTC.